These 20 T cell receptor beta chains came from one sample sequenced in a study of CD8+ T cells in alopecia areata. Extracted RNA was reverse transcribed, and the resulting cDNA served as sequencing template. Clones were sequenced by immunoSEQ multiplex PCR, and TCRdb holds only the in-frame ones, with some missing. The repertoire holds 140,000 or so clones, with roughly 58% as singletons. Sequencing was performed on CD8+ T cells sorted from blood. The source of these receptors is a human donor in good health.

This chain joins TRBV27 and TRBJ1-1; D not resolved. Trimming took off 5 bases at V and 3 bases at J, with 13 bases between the two ends. The germline V gene encodes CDR1 MNHEY and CDR2 SMNVEV (reference sequence). This CDR3 region has 14 residues. CDR3 nucleotides: TGTGCCAGCAGTCCTTCACCCTGGGACACTGAAGCTTTCTTT. This translates into CASSPSPWDTEAFF.

Concerning this clone itself: The germline gene is not matched at one end of the junction; a read error may be the cause. The rearrangement links TRBV5-4 to TRBJ2-1; the D is unclear. CDR3 length equals 12 residues. Germline values: CDR1 SGHNT, CDR2 YYREEE (reference sequence). This chain's CDR3 is CASSQVPGEQFF. For the CDR3, the DNA is TGCGCCAGCAGCCAGGTACCGGGTGAGCAGTTCTTC.

The chain employs TRBV15 and TRBJ2-3; D gene unclear. Trimming pared 3 bases from V and 5 bases from J, leaving 6 bases between. Germline assignment: CDR1 LNHNV and CDR2 YYDKDF (reference sequence). This CDR3 is 12 amino acids long. This CDR3 is CATSSGEDTQYF. Written as DNA, the CDR3 is TGTGCCACCAGCAGTGGGGAAGATACGCAGTATTTT.

This clone has a handful of counts. The chain couples TRBV2 to TRBJ2-7, with D possibly being TRBD2 (5 bases). The CDR3 is made up of 15 amino acids. V was trimmed by 1 base and J by 3 bases, leaving 13 bases between them. Germline V gene data show CDR1 as SNHLY and CDR2 as FYNNEI. This CDR3 is CASSEGTGVVYEQYF. As DNA, the CDR3 is TGTGCCAGCAGTGAAGGGACTGGGGTAGTCTACGAGCAGTACTTC. Filled out from reference TRBV2 and TRBJ2-7, the complete variable domain reads EPEVTQTPSHQVTQMGQEVILRCVPISNHLYFYWYRQILGQKVEFLVSFYNNEISEKSEIFDDQFSVERPDGSNFTLKIRSTKLEDSAMYFCASSEGTGVVYEQYFGPGTRLTVT.

The rearrangement joins TRBV27 to TRBJ2-3; 7 positions match TRBD2. Per germline, CDR1 MNHEY and CDR2 SMNVEV (reference sequence). The CDR3 spans 11 residues. Germline trimming cut 8 bases from V and 9 bases from J; bases unmatched to any gene: 5. CDR3 protein: CASGRGETQYF. Written as DNA, the CDR3 is TGTGCCAGCGGCCGGGGGGAGACGCAGTATTTT.

This rearrangement joins TRBV29-1 to TRBJ1-2; TRBD1 might be the D (6 bases). Germline CDR1 SQVTM, CDR2 ANQGSEA. CDR3 length equals 12 residues. V shed 5 bases and J shed 3 bases, with 10 bases lying between them. The CDR3: CSVSGVDYGYTF. CDR3 sequence (DNA): TGCAGCGTTTCAGGGGTTGACTATGGCTACACCTTC.

This rearrangement joins TRBV25-1 to TRBJ2-1; D gene ambiguous. The CDR3 totals 12 residues. The germline V gene encodes CDR1 MGHDK and CDR2 SYGVNS. V was trimmed by 4 bases and J by 8 bases, leaving 9 bases between them. CDR3 coding DNA: TGTGCCAGCAGTGTCGCGACCGATGAGCAGTTCTTC. Encoded protein: CASSVATDEQFF.

The sample holds many counts of this clone. The rearrangement links TRBV6-1 to TRBJ2-1; 8 bases line up with TRBD2. Losses at the gene ends were 3 bases for V and 5 bases for J; bases not matched to a gene: 6. This CDR3 is built from 15 residues. Per the germline V gene, CDR1 is MNHNS and CDR2 is SASEGT. This chain's CDR3 is CASSEVSGNHNEQFF. In DNA form, the CDR3 reads TGTGCCAGCAGTGAGGTTAGCGGGAACCACAATGAGCAGTTCTTC.

DNA for the CDR3: TGTGCCAGCAGCAAGCGCCCAGGACAGGGGACCTACAATGAGCAGTTCTTC. This sequence encodes CASSKRPGQGTYNEQFF. The chain has TRBV21-1 and TRBJ2-1; TRBD1, the table's D call, lacks a check against the DNA. TRBV21-1 represents a pseudogene. The CDR3 loop spans 17 amino acids.

The gene calls are TRBV27 and TRBJ2-7, with D possibly being TRBD1 (6 bases). Trimming pared 2 bases from V and 5 bases from J, leaving 13 bases between. CDR1 and CDR2 from the germline V gene are MNHEY and SMNVEV (reference sequence). This CDR3 is built from 14 residues. CDR3 protein: CASSLRTEPDEQYF. The CDR3 DNA is TGTGCCAGCAGTTTAAGGACAGAGCCCGACGAGCAGTACTTC.

The chain has TRBV6-7 and TRBJ1-1; TRBD1 matches at 8 bases. TRBV6-7 qualifies as an ORF whose function is uncertain. J was trimmed by 1 base and V by 6 bases; bases with no gene match: 7. The CDR3 contains 15 residues. The CDR3 DNA sequence: TGTGCCAGCAGATTGGAACAGGGGGGGAACACTGAAGCTTTCTTT. The encoded protein is CASRLEQGGNTEAFF.

CDR3 sequence reads: CASSLEPPGLGTYEQYF. The CDR3 DNA sequence: TGCGCCAGCAGCTTGGAGCCTCCGGGACTAGGAACCTACGAGCAGTACTTC. V usage is TRBV5-1 and J usage is TRBJ2-7, with 8 bases lining up with TRBD2. This CDR3 region has 17 residues. V trimming: 0 bases; J trimming: 2 bases; junction bases outside the gene matches: 10. Germline V gene data show CDR1 as SGHRS and CDR2 as YFSETQ.

This clone was detected only once. This chain joins TRBV25-1 and TRBJ1-2; 7 positions match TRBD1. Germline V gives CDR1 MGHDK, CDR2 SYGVNS. The CDR3 runs to 15 residues. The V segment lost 4 bases and the J segment 4 bases; nucleotides outside the gene matches: 9. CDR3 nucleotide sequence: TGTGCCAGCAGTGGTAATGACAGGGTCGGCTATGGCTACACCTTC. Protein product: CASSGNDRVGYGYTF.

The chain combines TRBV7-8 with TRBJ1-2, with D perhaps TRBD1 (5 bases). Deletions cut 5 bases from V and 3 bases from J, with 13 bases between. Germline values: CDR1 SGHVS, CDR2 FQNEAQ. The length of the CDR3 is 14 residues. CDR3 amino acids: CASSERAGDYGYTF. The DNA for the CDR3 is TGTGCCAGCAGCGAACGGGCGGGGGACTATGGCTACACCTTC.

This clone was detected once. The chain recombines TRBV5-1 with TRBJ1-2; tentatively, D is TRBD1 (5 bases). The CDR3 extends over 13 amino acids. Trimming removed 1 base at V and 6 bases at J, with 10 bases between. CDR1 and CDR2 (germline): SGHRS, YFSETQ. CDR3 sequence reads: CASSLTGADGYTF. CDR3 bases: TGCGCCAGCAGCTTGACAGGAGCGGATGGCTACACCTTC.

In its sample, this clone was seen once. The V and J genes are TRBV5-1 and TRBJ2-1; no reliable D call. Germline loops: CDR1 SGHRS, CDR2 YFSETQ. The CDR3 contains 16 residues. The ends were cut back, 0 bases at V and 3 bases at J, with 13 bases in the middle. In DNA, the CDR3 is TGCGCCAGCAGCTTGGATGGGGTATTAATCTACAATGAGCAGTTCTTC. Translated, it gives CASSLDGVLIYNEQFF.

There are a few counts of this clone. V usage is TRBV7-9 and J usage is TRBJ1-1; D perhaps matches TRBD1 (6 bases). The CDR3 is made up of 13 amino acids. V was shortened by 5 bases and J by 1 base, with 8 bases between the two germline ends. Germline CDR1 SEHNR, CDR2 FQNEAQ (reference sequence). The CDR3 DNA sequence: TGTGCCAGCAGCCCGACAGGGAACACTGAAGCTTTCTTT. Its translation is CASSPTGNTEAFF.

The chain employs TRBV27 and TRBJ2-1, with 9 bases fitting TRBD2. J gave up 9 bases and V 1 base, and 7 bases lay outside the gene matches. Germline CDR1 reads MNHEY; CDR2 reads SMNVEV (reference sequence). The CDR3 is made up of 15 amino acids. The CDR3 coding sequence is TGTGCCAGCAGTTTATACCTAGCGGGAATTCTTGAGCAGTTCTTC. This translates into CASSLYLAGILEQFF.

The V and J genes are TRBV19 and TRBJ2-5; 8 bases map to TRBD1. The CDR3 sequence is 14 residues long. With V trimmed by 6 bases and J by 2 bases, 5 bases remained unmatched. Germline CDR1 is LNHDA and CDR2 is SQIVND (reference sequence). The CDR3 region is CASSGTGKQETQYF. Written as DNA, the CDR3 is TGTGCCAGTAGCGGGACAGGTAAACAAGAGACCCAGTACTTC.

This chain connects TRBV23-1 to TRBJ2-3; D is undetermined. TRBV23-1 is recorded as an ORF, its role being uncertain. Trimming left V 3 bases short and J 0 bases short, with 13 bases between. The CDR3 sequence is 16 residues long. The CDR3 here is CASSHPRRPSTDTQYF. Written as DNA, the CDR3 is TGCGCCAGCAGTCACCCGCGGCGGCCTAGCACAGATACGCAGTATTTT.